Here is one T cell receptor (beta chain) with its context. The antigen remains undetermined. The repertoire was sequenced with immunoSEQ multiplex PCR; TCRdb's copy has only in-frame clones and lacks some. Among fewer than 85,000 clones listed, approximately 81% were seen once. Only patients with spare fresh-frozen tumor and over two years of follow-up were included. Isocitrate dehydrogenase mutation was absent in all glioblastoma patients. Per germline, CDR1 SNHLY and CDR2 FYNNEI. Trimming pared 6 bases from V and 7 bases from J, leaving 10 bases between. The CDR3 length is 11 residues. The sample is drawn from a study of glioma-infiltrating T cells after dendritic cell vaccination. Study overall: Patients received autologous tumor lysate-pulsed dendritic cell vaccination between about 2003 and 2012. Notes on the study in general: Only a small number of patients had complete blood and tumor samples.

This clonotype originated in a human donor with glioblastoma. The input for sequencing was blood, taken before dendritic cell vaccination. The chain combines TRBV2 with TRBJ2-7; D may be TRBD1 (6 bases). Written as DNA, the CDR3 is TGTGCCAGCAGCCCCGGGACAGAGCAGTACTTC. Translated, it gives CASSPGTEQYF. Variable domain in full (rest from reference TRBV2 and TRBJ2-7): EPEVTQTPSHQVTQMGQEVILRCVPISNHLYFYWYRQILGQKVEFLVSFYNNEISEKSEIFDDQFSVERPDGSNFTLKIRSTKLEDSAMYFCASSPGTEQYFGPGTRLTVT.